The 32 T cell receptor beta chains below were found in one sample sequenced in a study of identical twins. TCRdb called the 5' RACE reads again in MiXCR, with one record for every CDR3 protein. In the table there are roughly 630,000 distinct CDR3 sequences, roughly 6.6% of which are singletons. The same data also contributed to another study, on yellow fever vaccine responses in identical twins.

The sample was PBMCs. The receptors shown here come from a woman aged 18-29 years in good health.

At least ten counts were recorded for this clonotype. The chain couples TRBV27 to TRBJ1-3; a weak D match, TRBD1 (5 bases). The V end was cut by 6 bases, the J end by 4 bases, with 13 bases between. Germline V gives CDR1 MNHEY, CDR2 SMNVEV (reference sequence). The CDR3 extends over 14 amino acids. CDR3 sequence: CASSLRGHGNTIYF. The DNA of the CDR3 is TGTGCCAGCAGCCTAAGGGGCCACGGAAACACCATATATTTT.

This clonotype was recorded a few times. The chain employs TRBV14 and TRBJ2-1; 9 bases align to TRBD2. The CDR3 runs 17 residues. The germline gives CDR1 SGHDN, CDR2 FVKESK. V was clipped by 1 base and J by 1 base; unmatched bases: 5. The CDR3 sequence is CASSQVSSGTSYNEQFF. The CDR3 DNA is TGTGCCAGCAGCCAAGTCTCTAGCGGGACATCCTACAATGAGCAGTTCTTC. The whole variable domain, filled in from reference TRBV14 and TRBJ2-1, reads EAGVTQFPSHSVIEKGQTVTLRCDPISGHDNLYWYRRVMGKEIKFLLHFVKESKQDESGMPNNRFLAERTGGTYSTLKVQPAELEDSGVYFCASSQVSSGTSYNEQFFGPGTRLTVL.

The gene calls are TRBV28 and TRBJ1-2; D remains unclear. Trimming pared 7 bases from V and 9 bases from J, leaving 21 bases between. In germline, CDR1 is MDHEN, CDR2 SYDVKM. There are 14 residues in the CDR3. The CDR3 loop reads CASNPPWVPGSYTF. The CDR3 coding sequence is TGTGCCAGCAACCCCCCGTGGGTGCCGGGAAGCTACACCTTC.

The rearrangement links TRBV5-5 to TRBJ1-2; D perhaps matches TRBD1 (5 bases). Trimming cost V 4 bases and J 6 bases, with 16 bases left between them. CDR3 size: 14 residues. The germline V gene has CDR1 SGHKS and CDR2 YYEKEE (reference sequence). The CDR3 sequence: CASSQGPQVDGYTF. The CDR3 DNA sequence: TGTGCCAGCAGCCAGGGTCCGCAGGTGGATGGCTACACCTTC.

In this sample, this clonotype turned up a few times. The chain has TRBV6-1 and TRBJ2-3; 11 nucleotides line up with TRBD2. The ends lost 6 bases at V and 8 bases at J; junction bases unmatched: 16. There are 17 residues in the CDR3. Germline lookup yields CDR1 MNHNS and CDR2 SASEGT. CDR3 nucleotide sequence: TGTGCCAGCAGCCCTAGTCAGGCTAGCGGGGGGTTGGCTACGCAGTATTTT. Its translation is CASSPSQASGGLATQYF.

This chain joins TRBV7-9 and TRBJ2-3; TRBD2 might be the D (5 bases). This CDR3 is 14 amino acids long. Germline CDR1 SEHNR, CDR2 FQNEAQ (reference sequence). V lost 5 bases and J lost 4, with 13 bases in between. The CDR3 coding sequence is TGTGCCAGCAGCCAGAGGGAGTTCCCAGATACGCAGTATTTT. Amino acid sequence: CASSQREFPDTQYF.

This clonotype was picked up a small number of times. The CDR3 reads CSARSGLAGELRLENEQFF. CDR3 nucleotides: TGCAGTGCTAGATCGGGACTAGCGGGAGAGTTACGGCTGGAGAATGAGCAGTTCTTC. The chain joins TRBV20-1 to TRBJ2-1; the match to TRBD2 covers 14 bases. The CDR3 consists of 19 residues. CDR1 is DFQATT, CDR2 SNEGSKA, per germline (reference sequence). The ends lost 2 bases at V and 7 bases at J; junction bases unmatched: 16.

V and J are TRBV4-1 and TRBJ2-5; 9 bases agree with TRBD2. Germline-derived CDR1 and CDR2 are MGHRA and YSYEKL. This CDR3 has 16 amino acids. V lost 1 base to trimming and J lost 5 bases; unmatched junction nucleotides: 8. CDR3 residues: CASSQVIAGVNETQYF. The DNA of the CDR3 is TGCGCCAGCAGCCAAGTGATAGCGGGGGTCAACGAGACCCAGTACTTC.

The V call is TRBV6-1, the J call TRBJ2-4, with D perhaps given as TRBD1 or TRBD2 (5 bases each). Trimming took 6 bases from V and 6 from J, leaving 15 bases between them. Germline loops: CDR1 MNHNS, CDR2 SASEGT. This CDR3 is built from 14 residues. The CDR3 loop is CASRPGTGGNIQYF. DNA of the CDR3: TGTGCCAGCAGGCCCGGAACAGGAGGAAACATTCAGTACTTC.

This clonotype was seen at least ten times. V gene TRBV29-1 combines with J gene TRBJ2-2; D remains unclear. The CDR3 extends over 13 amino acids. Deletions cut 2 bases from V and 4 bases from J, with 8 bases between. Germline V lookup: CDR1 SQVTM, CDR2 ANQGSEA. The CDR3 spells CSVENPSTGELFF. The CDR3 DNA reads TGCAGCGTTGAAAATCCGAGCACCGGGGAGCTGTTTTTT.

The chain joins TRBV7-2 to TRBJ2-7, with a possible D match to TRBD2 (6 bases). V shed 3 bases and J shed 1 base, with 19 bases lying between them. The length of the CDR3 is 17 residues. Germline CDR1 reads SGHTA; CDR2 reads FQGNSA. The CDR3 coding sequence is TGTGCCAGCAGCTTGGGGCCCCTCGGGCTAGCGTCCTACGAGCAGTACTTC. This codes for CASSLGPLGLASYEQYF.

The CDR3 here is CASSQVGDRINYGYTF. The CDR3 bases are TGCGCCAGCAGCCAAGTGGGGGACCGGATTAACTATGGCTACACCTTC. The chain is built from TRBV4-1 and TRBJ1-2; D is perhaps TRBD1 (5 bases). CDR1 and CDR2 from the germline V gene are MGHRA and YSYEKL. V dropped 1 base and J dropped 1 base, with 13 bases sitting between them. This CDR3 has 16 residues.

This clonotype was observed a handful of times. The chain has TRBV28 and TRBJ2-1; 7 nucleotides line up with TRBD1. The CDR3 is 14 amino acids. V lost 5 bases and J lost 7; bases outside the gene matches: 8. Germline V gene lookup returns CDR1 MDHEN and CDR2 SYDVKM. The chain's CDR3 is CASSPTGFVNEQFF. In DNA, the CDR3 is TGTGCCAGCAGTCCGACAGGGTTTGTAAATGAGCAGTTCTTC. Using reference TRBV28 and TRBJ2-1 for the parts outside the CDR3, the full variable domain is DVKVTQSSRYLVKRTGEKVFLECVQDMDHENMFWYRQDPGLGLRLIYFSYDVKMKEKGDIPEGYSVSREKKERFSLILESASTNQTSMYLCASSPTGFVNEQFFGPGTRLTVL.

The rearrangement links TRBV5-4 to TRBJ2-1; tentatively, D is TRBD2 (5 bases). Germline assignment: CDR1 SGHNT and CDR2 YYREEE (reference sequence). Deletions cut 3 bases from V and 12 bases from J, with 40 bases between. The CDR3 sequence is 21 residues long. CDR3 in amino acids: CASSSGPQEEGLKVVGSRQFF. The DNA for the CDR3 is TGTGCCAGCAGCTCCGGGCCCCAGGAGGAAGGTCTTAAGGTGGTGGGGTCGAGGCAGTTCTTC.

This clonotype appeared many times. The chain carries TRBV6-5 and TRBJ2-1; no clear D gene. Trimming removed 2 bases at V and 14 bases at J, with 13 bases between. Per the germline V gene, CDR1 is MNHEY and CDR2 is SVGAGI. There are 12 residues in the CDR3. The CDR3 nucleotides read TGTGCCAGCAGTTACCCCACGGGTCAGGAGTTCTTC. Its protein is CASSYPTGQEFF.

This chain uses TRBV20-1 with TRBJ2-5; possibly TRBD1 or TRBD2 for D (5 bases each). V lost 6 bases to trimming and J lost 1 base, with 21 bases between them. CDR3 length equals 16 residues. CDR1 DFQATT and CDR2 SNEGSKA come from the germline V gene (reference sequence). CDR3 bases: TGCAGTGCCCAACTAGGAGTAAACAGGTTCCAAGAGACCCAGTACTTC. Translated: CSAQLGVNRFQETQYF.

This clonotype has only a few counts. The chain combines TRBV7-2 with TRBJ2-1; possibly TRBD2 for D (6 bases). V dropped 3 bases and J dropped 2 bases, with 8 bases sitting between them. CDR1 and CDR2 (germline): SGHTA, FQGNSA. The CDR3 has 14 residues. The CDR3 loop reads CASSFGTPYNEQFF. For the CDR3, the DNA is TGTGCCAGCAGCTTTGGGACTCCCTACAATGAGCAGTTCTTC.

V and J are TRBV10-3 and TRBJ2-2; D is undetermined. The V gene lost 8 bases and the J gene lost 1 base, with 8 bases spanning the gap. The germline V gene encodes CDR1 ENHRY and CDR2 SYGVKD. This CDR3 has 13 residues. The CDR3 bases are TGTGCCATCGGAGCAGGGAACACCGGGGAGCTGTTTTTT. Translated: CAIGAGNTGELFF.

This clonotype has a count of ten or more. The CDR3 nucleotides read TGTGCCAGCAGCTTAACAGCGTCGGACACTGAAGCTTTCTTT. Protein product: CASSLTASDTEAFF. This rearrangement joins TRBV7-9 to TRBJ1-1; D gene ambiguous. Germline loops: CDR1 SEHNR, CDR2 FQNEAQ (reference sequence). V was cut by 2 bases and J by 3 bases, with 10 bases left in between. CDR3 length equals 14 residues.

This clonotype was observed a single time. The rearrangement uses TRBV10-1 and TRBJ2-7; D not resolved. V dropped 4 bases and J dropped 0 bases, with 7 bases sitting between them. Germline CDR1 WNHNN, CDR2 SYGVQD (reference sequence). The CDR3 spans 13 residues. The CDR3 nucleotides are TGCGCCAGCAGTGGACCGAGCTCCTACGAGCAGTACTTC. This sequence encodes CASSGPSSYEQYF.

This clonotype was observed a handful of times. The rearrangement links TRBV9 to TRBJ2-3; D not certain. The V end lost 0 bases, the J end lost 9 bases, and 8 bases lay between the germline ends. The CDR3 is made up of 12 amino acids. Germline CDR1 reads SGDLS; CDR2 reads YYNGEE. The DNA for the CDR3 is TGTGCCAGCAGCGTAGACGCTAAAACGCAGTATTTT. It codes for CASSVDAKTQYF.

The sample holds many counts of this clonotype. V usage is TRBV12-3 or TRBV12-4 and J usage is TRBJ2-1, with D tentatively TRBD2 (6 bases). This CDR3 comprises 16 residues. V was cut by 4 bases and J by 6 bases, with 19 bases left in between. The CDR3 loop reads CASSSWDSQSSNEQFF. CDR3 bases: TGTGCCAGCAGTTCCTGGGACTCGCAATCTTCCAATGAGCAGTTCTTC.

This clonotype was recorded at least ten times. The chain uses TRBV4-1 and TRBJ2-2; 9 positions match TRBD2. The germline V gene encodes CDR1 MGHRA and CDR2 YSYEKL. This CDR3 is 17 amino acids long. V lost 0 bases, J lost 5 bases, and 7 bases stayed unmatched. The CDR3: CASSQDAGLALTGELFF. Written as DNA, the CDR3 is TGCGCCAGCAGCCAAGACGCGGGACTAGCATTAACCGGGGAGCTGTTTTTT.

This clonotype appeared many times. This chain joins TRBV20-1 and TRBJ2-4, with 7 bases lining up with TRBD1. Trimming removed 5 bases from V and 0 bases from J; junction bases left unmatched: 13. Germline V gene data show CDR1 as DFQATT and CDR2 as SNEGSKA (reference sequence). The CDR3 length is 17 residues. CDR3 in amino acids: CSAPTRQGSLAKNIQYF. The CDR3, as DNA: TGCAGTGCTCCGACCCGACAGGGTTCCTTAGCCAAAAACATTCAGTACTTC.

This clonotype occurred many times. The genes are TRBV9 and TRBJ2-2; tentatively, D is TRBD1 or TRBD2 (5 bases each). The germline CDR1 and CDR2 sequences are SGDLS and YYNGEE. The CDR3 loop spans 14 amino acids. V shed 6 bases and J shed 7 bases, with 16 bases lying between them. The CDR3 nucleotides read TGTGCCAGCAACCCGAATGAGGGGCTCGGGGAGCTGTTTTTT. Its translation is CASNPNEGLGELFF.

This clonotype was seen a handful of times. The chain combines TRBV29-1 with TRBJ2-7; 7 bases are a match to TRBD2. Germline CDR1 is SQVTM and CDR2 is ANQGSEA. CDR3 length equals 13 residues. Losses at the gene ends were 5 bases for V and 2 bases for J; bases not matched to a gene: 6. Written as DNA, the CDR3 is TGCAGCGTTCGTGGGAGGGCGACCTACGAGCAGTACTTC. This sequence encodes CSVRGRATYEQYF.

Here the CDR3 reads CASSSQQGLTDTQYF. CDR3 in DNA: TGTGCCAGCAGTTCCCAACAGGGCCTCACAGATACGCAGTATTTT. The chain combines TRBV28 with TRBJ2-3; D possibly corresponds to TRBD1 (6 bases). The CDR3 is made up of 15 amino acids. The germline gives CDR1 MDHEN, CDR2 SYDVKM. Trimming cost V 4 bases and J 2 bases, with 13 bases left between them.

This chain links TRBV9 with TRBJ2-7, with 7 bases matching TRBD2. CDR3 size: 16 residues. With 4 bases clipped from V and 4 bases from J, the junction kept 14 bases outside the gene matches. Germline assignment: CDR1 SGDLS and CDR2 YYNGEE. For the CDR3, the DNA is TGTGCCAGCAGCCCCCCTAGGGCGGGAGTAAGTTACGAGCAGTACTTC. This translates into CASSPPRAGVSYEQYF.

The chain joins TRBV3-1 to TRBJ2-5; TRBD2 matches at 9 bases. Germline V lookup: CDR1 LGHDT, CDR2 YNNKEL (reference sequence). The CDR3 covers 16 residues. The V and J ends lost 1 base and 4 bases, in that order; junction bases with no gene match: 7. The CDR3 nucleotides are TGTGCCAGCAGCCAAGTACCGGGACTAGCAGGAGAGACCCAGTACTTC. Residues: CASSQVPGLAGETQYF.

This clonotype has just a few counts. This rearrangement joins TRBV2 to TRBJ1-6; no reliable D call. The CDR3 length is 13 residues. V was shortened by 4 bases and J by 8 bases, with 9 bases between the two germline ends. Germline V lookup: CDR1 SNHLY, CDR2 FYNNEI. The CDR3 region has the DNA TGTGCCAGCAGTGGGCAAGAAGATTCACCCCTCCACTTT. Protein product: CASSGQEDSPLHF.

V and J are TRBV29-1 and TRBJ2-7, with unresolved D. The CDR3 contains 12 residues. The germline CDR1 and CDR2 sequences are SQVTM and ANQGSEA. Trimming removed 3 bases at V and 0 bases at J, with 6 bases between. CDR3: CSVEVNSYEQYF. CDR3 nucleotide sequence: TGCAGCGTTGAGGTCAACTCCTACGAGCAGTACTTC.

This clonotype has more than one count but fewer than ten. This sequence joins TRBV24-1 and TRBJ2-5; TRBD1 agrees at 8 bases. Germline loops: CDR1 KGHDR, CDR2 SFDVKD. V trimming: 4 bases; J trimming: 3 bases; junction bases outside the gene matches: 12. This CDR3 is 17 amino acids long. The CDR3 loop reads CATSEARQGNWEETQYF. CDR3 nucleotide sequence: TGTGCCACCAGTGAAGCTAGACAGGGGAATTGGGAAGAGACCCAGTACTTC.